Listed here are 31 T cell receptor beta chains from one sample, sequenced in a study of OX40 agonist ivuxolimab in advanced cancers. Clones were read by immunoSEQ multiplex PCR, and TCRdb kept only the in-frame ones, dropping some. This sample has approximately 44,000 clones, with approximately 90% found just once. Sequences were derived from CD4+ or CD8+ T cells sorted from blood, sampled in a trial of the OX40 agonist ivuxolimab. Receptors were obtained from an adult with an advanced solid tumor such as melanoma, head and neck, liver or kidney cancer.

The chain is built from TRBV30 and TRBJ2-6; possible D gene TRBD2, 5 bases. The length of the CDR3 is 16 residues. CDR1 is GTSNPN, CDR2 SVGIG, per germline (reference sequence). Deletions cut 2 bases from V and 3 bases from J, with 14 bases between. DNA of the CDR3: TGTGCCTGGAGTCCGGGTATCGGGGATGGGGCCAACGTCCTGACTTTC. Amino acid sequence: CAWSPGIGDGANVLTF. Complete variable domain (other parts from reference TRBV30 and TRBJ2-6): SQTIHQWPATLVQPVGSPLSLECTVEGTSNPNLYWYRQAAGRGLQLLFYSVGIGQISSEVPQNLSASRPQDRQFILSSKKLLLSDSGFYLCAWSPGIGDGANVLTFGAGSRLTVL.

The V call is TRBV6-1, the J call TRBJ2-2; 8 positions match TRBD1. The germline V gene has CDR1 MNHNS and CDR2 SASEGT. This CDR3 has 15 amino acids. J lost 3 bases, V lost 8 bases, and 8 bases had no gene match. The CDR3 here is CASPPGQGYTGELFF. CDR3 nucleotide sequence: TGTGCCAGCCCCCCAGGACAGGGATACACCGGGGAGCTGTTTTTT.

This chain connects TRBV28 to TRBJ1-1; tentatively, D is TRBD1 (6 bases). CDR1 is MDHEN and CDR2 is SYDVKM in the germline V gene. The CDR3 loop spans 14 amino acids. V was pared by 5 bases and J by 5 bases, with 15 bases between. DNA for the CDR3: TGTGCCAGCAGTAGTACAGGGATAGGGACTGAAGCTTTCTTT. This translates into CASSSTGIGTEAFF.

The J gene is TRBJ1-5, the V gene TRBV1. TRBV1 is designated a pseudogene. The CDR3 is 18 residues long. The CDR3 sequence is CTSSQEGGVSGTNQPQHF. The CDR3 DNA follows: TGCACCAGCAGCCAAGAGGGGGGGGTCTCCGGCACCAATCAGCCCCAGCATTTT.

The CDR3 loop reads CASSSDRGSNTQYF. CDR3 DNA: TGTGCCAGCAGTTCGGACAGGGGGTCCAATACGCAGTATTTT. The gene calls are TRBV6-1 and TRBJ2-3, with 10 bases that match TRBD1. The length of the CDR3 is 14 residues. V lost 5 bases and J lost 7; bases outside the gene matches: 6. Germline V gene sequence: CDR1 MNHNS, CDR2 SASEGT.

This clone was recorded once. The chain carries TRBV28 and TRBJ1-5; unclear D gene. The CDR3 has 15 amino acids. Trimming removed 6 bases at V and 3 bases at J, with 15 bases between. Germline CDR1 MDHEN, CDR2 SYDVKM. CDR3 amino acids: CASSRGLGFNQPQHF. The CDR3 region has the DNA TGTGCCAGCAGCCGAGGATTGGGTTTCAATCAGCCCCAGCATTTT.

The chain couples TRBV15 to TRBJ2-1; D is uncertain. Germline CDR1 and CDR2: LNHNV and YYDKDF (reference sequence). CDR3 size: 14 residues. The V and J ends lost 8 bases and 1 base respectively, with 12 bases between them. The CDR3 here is CATDDSPSYNEQFF. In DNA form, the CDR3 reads TGTGCCACCGATGACTCGCCGTCCTACAATGAGCAGTTCTTC. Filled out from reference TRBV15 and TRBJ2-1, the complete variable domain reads DAMVIQNPRYQVTQFGKPVTLSCSQTLNHNVMYWYQQKSSQAPKLLFHYYDKDFNNEADTPDNFQSRRPNTSFCFLDIRSPGLGDTAMYLCATDDSPSYNEQFFGPGTRLTVL.

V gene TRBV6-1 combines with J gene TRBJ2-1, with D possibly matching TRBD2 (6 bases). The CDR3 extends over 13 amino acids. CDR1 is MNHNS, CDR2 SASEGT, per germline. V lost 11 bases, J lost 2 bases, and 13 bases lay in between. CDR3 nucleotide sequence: TGTGCCCTTGGGGGGATTCCCTACAATGAGCAGTTCTTC. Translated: CALGGIPYNEQFF.

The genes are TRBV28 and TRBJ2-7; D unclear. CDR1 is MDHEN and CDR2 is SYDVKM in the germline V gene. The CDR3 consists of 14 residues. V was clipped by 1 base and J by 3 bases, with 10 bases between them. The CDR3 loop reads CASSLFAENYEQYF. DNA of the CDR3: TGTGCCAGCAGTTTATTTGCGGAAAACTACGAGCAGTACTTC.

CDR3 sequence: CASSQAGDTQYF. CDR3 DNA: TGCGCCAGCAGCCAGGCGGGAGATACGCAGTATTTT. The chain uses TRBV4-1 and TRBJ2-3; D perhaps matches TRBD2 (5 bases). The CDR3 covers 12 residues. Trimming stripped 3 bases from V and 5 bases from J, with 6 bases between. Germline V gives CDR1 MGHRA, CDR2 YSYEKL.

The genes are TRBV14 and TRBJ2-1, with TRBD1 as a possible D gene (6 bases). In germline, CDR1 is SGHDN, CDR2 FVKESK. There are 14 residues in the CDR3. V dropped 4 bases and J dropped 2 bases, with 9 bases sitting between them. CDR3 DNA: TGTGCCAGCAGCCTCAGGGGTGCCTACAATGAGCAGTTCTTC. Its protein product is CASSLRGAYNEQFF.

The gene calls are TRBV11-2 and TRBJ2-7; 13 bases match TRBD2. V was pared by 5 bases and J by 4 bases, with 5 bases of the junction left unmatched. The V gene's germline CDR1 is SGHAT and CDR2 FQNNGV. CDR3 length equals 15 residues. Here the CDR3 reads CASSLGTSGKYEQYF. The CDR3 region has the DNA TGTGCCAGCAGCCTCGGGACTAGCGGGAAATACGAGCAGTACTTC. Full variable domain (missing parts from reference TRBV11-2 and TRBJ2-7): EAGVAQSPRYKIIEKRQSVAFWCNPISGHATLYWYQQILGQGPKLLIQFQNNGVVDDSQLPKDRFSAERLKGVDSTLKIQPAKLEDSAVYLCASSLGTSGKYEQYFGPGTRLTVT.

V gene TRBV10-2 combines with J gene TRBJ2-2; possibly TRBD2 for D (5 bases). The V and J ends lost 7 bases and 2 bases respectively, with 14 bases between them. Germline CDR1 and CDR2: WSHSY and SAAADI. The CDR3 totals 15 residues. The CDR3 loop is CASTAPGSNTGELFF. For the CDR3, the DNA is TGCGCCAGCACCGCCCCGGGATCCAACACCGGGGAGCTGTTTTTT.

The DNA for the CDR3 is TGCAGCGTTGAGGTGACTGATAACTATGGCTACACCTTC. Protein product: CSVEVTDNYGYTF. V and J are TRBV29-1 and TRBJ1-2; D is uncertain. The V and J ends lost 3 bases and 1 base respectively, with 9 bases between them. This CDR3 region has 13 residues. The germline V gene has CDR1 SQVTM and CDR2 ANQGSEA.

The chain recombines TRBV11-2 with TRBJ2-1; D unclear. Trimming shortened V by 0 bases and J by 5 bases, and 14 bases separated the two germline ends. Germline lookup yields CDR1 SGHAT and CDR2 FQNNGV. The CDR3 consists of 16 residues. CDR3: CASSLESFPPDNEQFF. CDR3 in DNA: TGTGCCAGCAGCTTAGAGAGCTTCCCACCGGACAATGAGCAGTTCTTC.

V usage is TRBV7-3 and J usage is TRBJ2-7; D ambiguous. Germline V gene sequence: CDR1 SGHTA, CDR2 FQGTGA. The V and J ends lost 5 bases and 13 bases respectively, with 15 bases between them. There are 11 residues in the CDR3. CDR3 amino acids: CASSPRTPRYF. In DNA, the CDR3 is TGTGCCAGCAGCCCCCGGACCCCTCGATACTTC.

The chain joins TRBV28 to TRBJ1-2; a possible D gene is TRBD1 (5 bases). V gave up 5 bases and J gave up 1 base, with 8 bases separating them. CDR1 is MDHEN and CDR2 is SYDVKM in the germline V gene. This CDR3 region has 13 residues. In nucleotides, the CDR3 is TGTGCCAGCAGTAGACAGATTAACTATGGCTACACCTTC. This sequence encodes CASSRQINYGYTF.

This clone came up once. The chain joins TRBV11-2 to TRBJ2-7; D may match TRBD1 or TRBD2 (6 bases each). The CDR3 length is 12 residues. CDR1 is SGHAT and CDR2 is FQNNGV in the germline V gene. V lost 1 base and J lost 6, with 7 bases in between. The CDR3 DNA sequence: TGTGCCAGCAGCTTAGGGGGGGCCGAGCAGTACTTC. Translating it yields CASSLGGAEQYF.

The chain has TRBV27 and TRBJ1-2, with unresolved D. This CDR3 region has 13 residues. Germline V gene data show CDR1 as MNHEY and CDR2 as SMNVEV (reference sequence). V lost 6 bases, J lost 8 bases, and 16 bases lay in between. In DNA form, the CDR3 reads TGTGCCAGCAGGGTAGGGAACTATGGAGGCTACACCTTC. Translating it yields CASRVGNYGGYTF.

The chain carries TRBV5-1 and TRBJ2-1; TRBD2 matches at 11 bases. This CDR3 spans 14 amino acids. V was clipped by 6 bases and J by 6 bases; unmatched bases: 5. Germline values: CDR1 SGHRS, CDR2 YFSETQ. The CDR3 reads CASTGTSGSNEQFF. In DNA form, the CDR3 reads TGCGCCAGCACGGGGACTAGCGGTTCCAATGAGCAGTTCTTC.

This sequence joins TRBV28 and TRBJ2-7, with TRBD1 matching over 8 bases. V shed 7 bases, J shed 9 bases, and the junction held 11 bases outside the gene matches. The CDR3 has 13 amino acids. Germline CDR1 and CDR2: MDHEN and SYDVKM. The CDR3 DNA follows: TGTGCCAGCATCCCAACAGGGACAGGCCTGCAGTACTTC. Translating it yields CASIPTGTGLQYF.

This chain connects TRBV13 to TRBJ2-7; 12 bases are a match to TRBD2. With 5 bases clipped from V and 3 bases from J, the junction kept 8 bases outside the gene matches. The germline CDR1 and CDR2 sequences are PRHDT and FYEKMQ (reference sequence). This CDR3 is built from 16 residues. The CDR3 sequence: CASSPGLAGMNYEQYF. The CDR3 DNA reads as TGTGCCAGCAGCCCCGGACTAGCGGGGATGAACTACGAGCAGTACTTC.

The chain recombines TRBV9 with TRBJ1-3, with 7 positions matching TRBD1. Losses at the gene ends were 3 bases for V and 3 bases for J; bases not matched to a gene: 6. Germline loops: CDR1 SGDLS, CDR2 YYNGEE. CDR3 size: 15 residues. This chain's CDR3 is CASSAETGLGNTIYF. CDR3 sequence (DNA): TGTGCCAGCAGCGCCGAGACAGGGCTTGGAAACACCATATATTTT.

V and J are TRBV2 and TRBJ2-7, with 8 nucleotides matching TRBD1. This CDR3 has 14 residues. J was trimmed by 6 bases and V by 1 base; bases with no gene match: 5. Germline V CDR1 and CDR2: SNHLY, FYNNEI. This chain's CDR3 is CASSEGTGWGEQYF. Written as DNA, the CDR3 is TGTGCCAGCAGTGAAGGGACAGGGTGGGGCGAGCAGTACTTC.

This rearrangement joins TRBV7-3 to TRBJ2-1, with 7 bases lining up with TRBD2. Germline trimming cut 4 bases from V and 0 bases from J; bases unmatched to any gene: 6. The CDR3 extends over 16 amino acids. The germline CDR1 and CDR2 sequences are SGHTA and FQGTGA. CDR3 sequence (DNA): TGTGCCAGCAGCTCGGGACTATCGATCTCCTACAATGAGCAGTTCTTC. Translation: CASSSGLSISYNEQFF.

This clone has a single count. For the CDR3, the DNA is TGTGCCAGCAGCTGGCCCGGGACTAGCGGGAACAATGAGCAGTTCTTC. It is translated as CASSWPGTSGNNEQFF. The rearrangement joins TRBV7-9 to TRBJ2-1, with 13 positions matching TRBD2. V shed 4 bases and J 5 bases; nucleotides not matched to a gene: 5. This CDR3 comprises 16 residues. CDR1 and CDR2 (germline): SEHNR, FQNEAQ (reference sequence).

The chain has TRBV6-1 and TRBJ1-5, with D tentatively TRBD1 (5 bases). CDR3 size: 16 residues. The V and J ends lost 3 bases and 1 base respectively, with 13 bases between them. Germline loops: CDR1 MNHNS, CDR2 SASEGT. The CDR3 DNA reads TGTGCCAGCAGTGACACGGGGGGTGGAAGCAATCAGCCCCAGCATTTT. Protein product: CASSDTGGGSNQPQHF.

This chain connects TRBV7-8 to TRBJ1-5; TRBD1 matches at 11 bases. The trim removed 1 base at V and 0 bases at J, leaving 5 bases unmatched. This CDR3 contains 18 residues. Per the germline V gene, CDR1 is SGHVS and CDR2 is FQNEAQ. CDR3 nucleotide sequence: TGTGCCAGCAGCTTAGGGACAGGGGGCGCGAGTAGCAATCAGCCCCAGCATTTT. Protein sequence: CASSLGTGGASSNQPQHF.

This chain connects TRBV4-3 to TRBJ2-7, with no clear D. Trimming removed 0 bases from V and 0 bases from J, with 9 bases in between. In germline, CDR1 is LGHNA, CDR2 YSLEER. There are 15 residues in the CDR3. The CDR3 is CASSQDWASSYEQYF. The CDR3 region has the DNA TGCGCCAGCAGCCAAGATTGGGCCTCCTCCTACGAGCAGTACTTC.

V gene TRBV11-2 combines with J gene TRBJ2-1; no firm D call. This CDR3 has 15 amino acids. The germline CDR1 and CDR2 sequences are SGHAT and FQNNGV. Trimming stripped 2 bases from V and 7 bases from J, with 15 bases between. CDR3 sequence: CASSLTVRVVNEQFF. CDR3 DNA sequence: TGTGCCAGCAGCTTAACAGTTAGGGTCGTTAATGAGCAGTTCTTC.

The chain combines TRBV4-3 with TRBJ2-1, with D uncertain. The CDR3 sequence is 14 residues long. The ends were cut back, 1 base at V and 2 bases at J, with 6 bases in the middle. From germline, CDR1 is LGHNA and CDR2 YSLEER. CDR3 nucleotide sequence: TGCGCCAGCAGCCAAGGTTACCCCTACAATGAGCAGTTCTTC. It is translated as CASSQGYPYNEQFF.